This passage covers 25 T cell receptor beta chains from one sample sequenced in a study of T cell responses to AZD1222 COVID-19 vaccine. This table comes from immunoSEQ multiplex PCR, and its TCRdb copy is limited to in-frame clones, with some not included. Of roughly 130,000 clones in the sample, 88% are singletons; the top ten hold roughly a sixth. The sample in question was peripheral blood, obtained on day 0 of MenACWY control vaccination. The receptors shown here come from an adult in good health.

The chain uses TRBV28 and TRBJ1-2, with 7 bases matching TRBD1. This CDR3 has 13 amino acids. Trimming cost V 11 bases and J 3 bases; bases outside gene matches: 9. Germline CDR1 MDHEN, CDR2 SYDVKM. The CDR3 loop reads CAGAGTAYYGYTF. The CDR3 DNA reads TGTGCCGGTGCCGGGACAGCTTACTATGGCTACACCTTC.

About this clone: The junction differs from germline at one of its ends, possibly a read error. The V gene is TRBV19, the J gene TRBJ2-4; 7 positions match TRBD2. The germline V gene has CDR1 LNHDA and CDR2 SQIVND (reference sequence). The CDR3 runs to 13 residues. CDR3 DNA: TGTGCCAGTAGTATTCTTCGTGGGGAGGGGCTGCACTTC. Translation gives CASSILRGEGLHF.

The genes are TRBV7-6 and TRBJ2-2; 8 bases are shared with TRBD1. There are 16 residues in the CDR3. V lost 5 bases, J lost 9 bases, and 14 bases stayed unmatched. The germline V gene has CDR1 SGHVS and CDR2 FNYEAQ. The CDR3 is CASSITGGGDRRELFF. DNA for the CDR3: TGTGCCAGCAGCATAACAGGGGGTGGAGATCGCCGGGAGCTGTTTTTT.

This clone was detected once. The V gene is TRBV2, the J gene TRBJ2-1; 10 positions match TRBD2. With V trimmed by 4 bases and J by 4 bases, 4 bases remained unmatched. This CDR3 comprises 15 residues. Germline V gene lookup returns CDR1 SNHLY and CDR2 FYNNEI. CDR3 in amino acids: CASSGPSGSYNEQFF. CDR3 DNA: TGTGCCAGCAGTGGTCCTAGCGGGAGTTACAATGAGCAGTTCTTC.

This clone was seen only a few times. The gene calls are TRBV27 and TRBJ2-7, with 8 bases identical to TRBD1. Germline V gives CDR1 MNHEY, CDR2 SMNVEV (reference sequence). CDR3 size: 13 residues. V gave up 4 bases and J gave up 6 bases; unmatched junction bases: 5. The CDR3 nucleotides read TGTGCCAGCAGTTCCCAGGGGGCAGGCGAGCAGTACTTC. It specifies CASSSQGAGEQYF.

The chain employs TRBV5-6 and TRBJ1-4; D unclear. The V and J ends lost 1 base and 3 bases respectively, with 7 bases between them. Germline assignment: CDR1 SGHDT and CDR2 YYEEEE. The CDR3 extends over 14 amino acids. The CDR3 DNA follows: TGTGCCAGCAGCTTGCAAGGACCTAATGAAAAACTGTTTTTT. Its protein product is CASSLQGPNEKLFF. Based on the CDR3 plus reference TRBV5-6 and TRBJ1-4, the full variable domain is DAGVTQSPTHLIKTRGQQVTLRCSPKSGHDTVSWYQQALGQGPQFIFQYYEEEERQRGNFPDRFSGHQFPNYSSELNVNALLLGDSALYLCASSLQGPNEKLFFGSGTQLSVL.

The genes are TRBV24-1 and TRBJ2-3; TRBD2 matches at 11 bases. J lost 2 bases, V lost 5 bases, and 5 bases had no gene match. Germline V lookup: CDR1 KGHDR, CDR2 SFDVKD. This CDR3 contains 16 residues. CDR3 sequence: CATSARLAGPTDTQYF. The DNA for the CDR3 is TGTGCCACCAGTGCCCGACTAGCGGGACCCACAGATACGCAGTATTTT.

The table lists this clone with a count of one. The chain uses TRBV19 and TRBJ2-7; D not certain. The ends were cut back, 5 bases at V and 3 bases at J, with 14 bases in the middle. Germline CDR1 is LNHDA and CDR2 is SQIVND (reference sequence). This CDR3 comprises 14 residues. The chain's CDR3 is CASSPHPAGYEQYF. CDR3 DNA: TGTGCCAGTAGTCCCCACCCAGCAGGCTACGAGCAGTACTTC. Based on the CDR3 plus reference TRBV19 and TRBJ2-7, the full variable domain is DGGITQSPKYLFRKEGQNVTLSCEQNLNHDAMYWYRQDPGQGLRLIYYSQIVNDFQKGDIAEGYSVSREKKESFPLTVTSAQKNPTAFYLCASSPHPAGYEQYFGPGTRLTVT.

The chain carries TRBV29-1 and TRBJ2-2; D might be TRBD2 (5 bases). Germline CDR1 SQVTM, CDR2 ANQGSEA. CDR3 size: 13 residues. The V end lost 1 base, the J end lost 7 bases, and 10 bases lay between the germline ends. The CDR3 nucleotides read TGCAGCGTTGAAGTCCTTGCGGGCGGGGAGCTGTTTTTT. Translation: CSVEVLAGGELFF.

This clone was detected a few times. J is TRBJ1-1 and V is TRBV7-2, with 9 nucleotides matching TRBD1. Trimming at V came to 6 bases and at J to 4 bases, leaving 6 bases not matched to a gene. This CDR3 region has 14 residues. Germline V gene sequence: CDR1 SGHTA, CDR2 FQGNSA. CDR3 coding DNA: TGTGCCAGCAGGACAGGGGGGGGATCCACTGAAGCTTTCTTT. It yields the protein CASRTGGGSTEAFF.

This chain joins TRBV10-2 and TRBJ1-2; tentative D call: TRBD1 (5 bases). Germline CDR1 WSHSY, CDR2 SAAADI. Trimming cost V 0 bases and J 8 bases, with 13 bases left between them. The CDR3 contains 14 residues. The CDR3 protein is CASSESGTDSGYTF. The CDR3 DNA sequence: TGCGCCAGCAGTGAGTCAGGGACGGACTCGGGCTACACCTTC.

The genes are TRBV7-2 and TRBJ1-2; perhaps TRBD1 as D (5 bases). The germline V and J ends were trimmed by 5 bases and 5 bases, with 21 bases remaining between them. Germline V lookup: CDR1 SGHTA, CDR2 FQGNSA. The CDR3 consists of 16 residues. CDR3 residues: CASSLTSGGARYGYTF. The CDR3 DNA reads TGTGCCAGCAGCCTTACCTCGGGAGGGGCACGGTATGGCTACACCTTC.

The J gene is TRBJ1-5, the V gene TRBV11-2; possibly TRBD1 for D (5 bases). Germline-derived CDR1 and CDR2 are SGHAT and FQNNGV. Trimming took off 0 bases at V and 6 bases at J, with 12 bases between the two ends. This CDR3 contains 15 residues. In DNA, the CDR3 is TGTGCCAGCAGCTTAGAAGGACGGGGGACTCAGCCCCAGCATTTT. This encodes CASSLEGRGTQPQHF.

The chain employs TRBV2 and TRBJ2-7, with 14 positions matching TRBD2. Trimming at V came to 10 bases and at J to 5 bases, leaving 10 bases not matched to a gene. Germline CDR1 is SNHLY and CDR2 is FYNNEI. The CDR3 is 15 amino acids. CDR3 in DNA: TGTGCCAATCTCCCTCCGGGACTAGCGGGAGACGAGCAGTACTTC. Amino acid sequence: CANLPPGLAGDEQYF.

V gene TRBV18 combines with J gene TRBJ2-3; D not resolved. Trimming left V 6 bases short and J 8 bases short, with 15 bases between. This CDR3 has 13 residues. The germline V gene encodes CDR1 KGHSH and CDR2 LQKENI. The CDR3 coding sequence is TGTGCCAGCTCCAGTCCCTTTATGGGTACGCAGTATTTT. Translating it yields CASSSPFMGTQYF.

J is TRBJ2-7 and V is TRBV27; 7 positions match TRBD2. V gave up 5 bases and J gave up 2 bases; unmatched junction bases: 6. Germline V gene sequence: CDR1 MNHEY, CDR2 SMNVEV (reference sequence). The CDR3 covers 14 residues. CDR3 bases: TGTGCCAGCAGTAACCAGCGGGGTCCCTACGAGCAGTACTTC. Translation: CASSNQRGPYEQYF.

This sequence joins TRBV19 and TRBJ2-4, with D unresolved. The CDR3 is made up of 15 amino acids. The germline V and J ends were trimmed by 1 base and 6 bases, with 13 bases remaining between them. CDR1 is LNHDA, CDR2 SQIVND, per germline (reference sequence). CDR3 residues: CASSIATDSGNIQYF. The CDR3 region has the DNA TGTGCCAGTAGTATAGCGACGGATTCTGGAAACATTCAGTACTTC. Complete variable domain (other parts from reference TRBV19 and TRBJ2-4): DGGITQSPKYLFRKEGQNVTLSCEQNLNHDAMYWYRQDPGQGLRLIYYSQIVNDFQKGDIAEGYSVSREKKESFPLTVTSAQKNPTAFYLCASSIATDSGNIQYFGAGTRLSVL.

The chain links TRBV28 to TRBJ1-1, with a tentative D call TRBD1 (6 bases). Germline CDR1 reads MDHEN; CDR2 reads SYDVKM. V lost 0 bases to trimming and J lost 11 bases, with 16 bases between them. The CDR3 covers 14 residues. CDR3 coding DNA: TGTGCCAGCAGTTTATGGACACAGGGTCGGAAGGCTTTCTTT. Translating gives CASSLWTQGRKAFF.

V and J are TRBV7-9 and TRBJ2-2; no firm D call. CDR1 is SEHNR, CDR2 FQNEAQ, per germline (reference sequence). This CDR3 is built from 13 residues. The germline V and J ends were trimmed by 6 bases and 1 base, with 6 bases remaining between them. CDR3 sequence: CASSFKNTGELFF. Written as DNA, the CDR3 is TGTGCCAGCAGTTTCAAGAACACCGGGGAGCTGTTTTTT.

The V call is TRBV27, the J call TRBJ2-7; possible D gene TRBD1, 5 bases. Trimming removed 0 bases at V and 2 bases at J, with 8 bases between. The CDR3 has 14 amino acids. In germline, CDR1 is MNHEY, CDR2 SMNVEV (reference sequence). The CDR3 region has the DNA TGTGCCAGCAGTTTATCTGGGGCCCCCTACGAGCAGTACTTC. Translated: CASSLSGAPYEQYF.

V usage is TRBV28 and J usage is TRBJ1-2, with a weak D call TRBD1 (6 bases). V lost 2 bases to trimming and J lost 12 bases, with 13 bases between them. The CDR3 contains 12 residues. Germline lookup yields CDR1 MDHEN and CDR2 SYDVKM. For the CDR3, the DNA is TGTGCCAGCAGTTTACAGGGGAGGAGCGACACCTTC. Translated, it gives CASSLQGRSDTF.

The J gene is TRBJ2-7, the V gene TRBV5-1; 9 bases align to TRBD1. This CDR3 contains 15 residues. Germline assignment: CDR1 SGHRS and CDR2 YFSETQ. The junction had 12 bases not matched to a gene; V was cut back by 4 bases and J by 7 bases. The CDR3, as DNA: TGCGCCAGCAGCCCCACCGGGACAGGGTTTAATGAGCAGTACTTC. Translated, it gives CASSPTGTGFNEQYF.

The chain has TRBV13 and TRBJ1-6, with 8 bases lining up with TRBD1. V was clipped by 3 bases and J by 8 bases; unmatched bases: 3. CDR3 size: 14 residues. Germline V CDR1 and CDR2: PRHDT, FYEKMQ (reference sequence). Written as DNA, the CDR3 is TGTGCCAGCAGCTTCGGGACAGGACATTCACCCCTCCACTTT. Residues: CASSFGTGHSPLHF. The variable domain in full, completed from reference TRBV13 and TRBJ1-6, reads AAGVIQSPRHLIKEKRETATLKCYPIPRHDTVYWYQQGPGQDPQFLISFYEKMQSDKGSIPDRFSAQQFSDYHSELNMSSLELGDSALYFCASSFGTGHSPLHFGNGTRLTVT.

In nucleotides, the CDR3 is TGTGCCAGCAGCCCGTCCAAAGCGAGTTATGGCAACGAGCAGTACTTC. Protein sequence: CASSPSKASYGNEQYF. V usage is TRBV7-2 and J usage is TRBJ2-7; D unclear. The CDR3 consists of 16 residues. V gave up 5 bases and J gave up 5 bases, with 22 bases separating them. From germline, CDR1 is SGHTA and CDR2 FQGNSA. The full variable domain, rest sourced from reference TRBV7-2 and TRBJ2-7, is GAGVSQSPSNKVTEKGKDVELRCDPISGHTALYWYRQSLGQGLEFLIYFQGNSAPDKSGLPSDRFSAERTGGSVSTLTIQRTQQEDSAVYLCASSPSKASYGNEQYFGPGTRLTVT.

This chain uses TRBV7-9 with TRBJ1-1; D gene uncertain. Germline CDR1 and CDR2: SEHNR and FQNEAQ (reference sequence). The CDR3 has 17 residues. Trimming shortened V by 6 bases and J by 1 base, and 21 bases separated the two germline ends. Here the CDR3 reads CASRPPRARKKNTEAFF. CDR3 DNA sequence: TGTGCCAGCAGACCCCCCCGGGCCCGTAAAAAGAACACTGAAGCTTTCTTT.